This T cell receptor beta chain was identified during a study of graft-versus-host responses after intestinal transplantation (dated by TCRdb to the early 2020s). At the level of the whole study: Recipients received multivisceral, liver-intestinal, or isolated intestinal transplants. A cohort of about 26 intestinal transplant recipients, including one retransplant, was enrolled, and a few patients lacking pretransplant specimens were excluded. Rather than being sequenced by the commercial service, samples from a few later patients were sequenced in-house on an Illumina MiSeq and processed with MiXCR. A peak of at least 4% donor T cells among recipient peripheral blood mononuclear cells was the definition used for donor T cell macrochimerism. Graft-versus-host and host-versus-graft alloreactive T cell clones were tracked in the graft, circulation and bone marrow after intestinal transplantation using bulk TCR-beta CDR3 sequencing. To identify alloreactive clones, pre-transplant mixed lymphocyte reaction products were sequenced and compared with unstimulated pre-transplant donor and recipient T cells. All recipients received anti-thymocyte globulin induction followed by maintenance tacrolimus and steroids for approximately 3 years. Study-level results and caveats: In the allografts of patients with donor T cell macrochimerism, GvH to HvG T cell clonal ratios were high. GvH clones were detected in recipient bone marrow, and some of these GvH clones were observed earlier in ileal mucosa or blood, consistent with an intestinal mucosal origin. The conclusions were limited by the relatively low number and heterogeneity of the intestinal transplant patients. Peak levels of circulating GvH clones were associated with declines in HvG clones early after transplant.

Explained via the paper, the time point label denotes: cells obtained before transplantation from donor or recipient. CD3+CD4+ and CD3+CD8+ populations were FACS-sorted from unstimulated pre-transplant donor and recipient cells taken from spleen or lymph nodes. The germline ends are 14 bases apart after V is trimmed by 0 bases and J by 5 bases. The germline V gene gives CDR1 as SGDLS and CDR2 as YYNGEE. CDR3 length: 15 amino acids, cysteine to phenylalanine. The CDR3 DNA has 45 bases and is translated from base 1. Worth noting for this clone: No antigen is known for it. The record has no base qualities; no much larger clone is one base away.

Receptor amplification or capture employed the immunoSEQ multiplex PCR assay. For most patients, genomic DNA was isolated with the Qiagen DNeasy Blood and Tissue Kit and shipped frozen to Adaptive Biotechnologies for TCR sequencing. For most patients, genomic DNA was subjected to high-throughput TCR-beta CDR3 sequencing by Adaptive Biotechnologies. Under the source paper's analysis protocol: Adaptive's ImmunoSEQ software supplied the TCR sequencing data for around 19 patients, while MiXCR and VDJtools were used to process a few other patients. To correct CD4 versus CD8 sorting errors, any sequence found in both subsets at a frequency ratio below 5:1 was removed. Because the origin of CDR3 nucleotide sequences shared between donor and recipient could not be assigned, those sequences were removed. To count as alloreactive, a clone needed at least 2-fold expansion over unstimulated cells and a minimum CFSE-low frequency of 0.002% (template counts) or 0.001% (read counts). Clones detected in sequenced pre-transplant spleen, lymph node, or MLR CFSE-low populations of the donor or recipient were defined as mappable. The cumulative frequency of alloreactive clones was calculated as a percentage of all sequences, weighted by copy number. TCRdb stores this immuneACCESS table with in-frame sequences only. Part of the clones is absent; in the studies checked, under half of the shortfall reflects unresolved V genes, and no reason is known for the rest. V, J and clone size derive from that table, while D and trimming were established from the DNA sequence. The sample table holds around 100,000 clones, of which more than 90% were seen once. Roughly 0.24% of the sample belongs to the ten largest clones.

The sequence is built from TRBV9 and TRBJ2-5; the D gene is possibly TRBD2, with 7 bases matching. The receptor was isolated from a human donor who was the organ donor for an intestinal transplant. This specimen was unstimulated CD4+ T cells sorted from spleen or lymph node cells, taken before transplant. The sequence in DNA is TGTGCCAGCAGCGTAGGGGGGGGCCTGGTGGAGACCCAGTACTTC. Translation gives CASSVGGGLVETQYF.